Below are 27 T cell receptor beta chains sequenced from a single sample in a study of blood T cell repertoires in COVID-19. The repertoire was sequenced with immunoSEQ multiplex PCR; TCRdb's copy has only in-frame clones and lacks some. The repertoire holds roughly 250,000 clones, with 85% to 90% as singletons. What was sequenced was PBMCs or T cells enriched from blood (not recorded which). These receptor sequences come from a middle-aged man who had recovered from COVID-19.

This clone was recorded many times. This rearrangement joins TRBV15 to TRBJ2-7; the match to TRBD2 covers 14 bases. V trimming: 0 bases; J trimming: 5 bases; junction bases outside the gene matches: 9. The CDR3 length is 18 residues. The germline V gene encodes CDR1 LNHNV and CDR2 YYDKDF (reference sequence). The DNA of the CDR3 is TGTGCCACCAGCAGAGATGGGACTAGCGGGAGAAAAGGCAACGAGCAGTACTTC. This codes for CATSRDGTSGRKGNEQYF.

V and J are TRBV5-3 and TRBJ1-3; D perhaps matches TRBD1 (5 bases). TRBV5-3 is classed as an ORF, of uncertain function. The CDR3 length is 15 residues. The ends were cut back, 0 bases at V and 5 bases at J, with 12 bases in the middle. The CDR3 region is CARSLEGTFRNTIYF. CDR3 in DNA: TGTGCCAGAAGCTTGGAAGGGACTTTCAGAAACACCATATATTTT.

This chain joins TRBV6-5 and TRBJ2-3; TRBD2 matches 7 bases. CDR1 and CDR2 from the germline V gene are MNHEY and SVGAGI. There are 15 residues in the CDR3. J lost 2 bases, V lost 6 bases, and 8 bases had no gene match. Here the CDR3 DNA reads TGTGCCAGCAGGTCAAGCGGGGCCTACACAGATACGCAGTATTTT. It codes for CASRSSGAYTDTQYF.

The genes are TRBV5-1 and TRBJ2-5; D gene ambiguous. Per germline, CDR1 SGHRS and CDR2 YFSETQ. Trimming left V 3 bases short and J 2 bases short, with 11 bases between. The CDR3 runs 14 residues. In DNA form, the CDR3 reads TGCGCCAGCAGCTGGAACACAGCTCAAGAGACCCAGTACTTC. It encodes CASSWNTAQETQYF.

The DNA of the CDR3 is TGTGCCAGCAGCCAAGGATCAGGGGCGAACTATGGCTACACCTTC. Residues: CASSQGSGANYGYTF. This sequence joins TRBV14 and TRBJ1-2; weak D call: TRBD1 (6 bases). The germline V gene encodes CDR1 SGHDN and CDR2 FVKESK. This CDR3 has 15 amino acids. The V gene lost 1 base and the J gene lost 2 bases, with 11 bases spanning the gap.

The chain uses TRBV4-3 and TRBJ2-3; tentatively, D is TRBD1 (6 bases). V dropped 2 bases and J dropped 2 bases, with 17 bases sitting between them. Germline CDR1 is LGHNA and CDR2 is YSLEER. The CDR3 extends over 17 amino acids. CDR3 protein: CASSQILGVGHTDTQYF. CDR3 sequence (DNA): TGCGCCAGCAGCCAAATCCTCGGGGTGGGACACACAGATACGCAGTATTTT.

A single count supports this clone. The rearrangement uses TRBV7-9 and TRBJ1-1; the D gene is possibly TRBD1 (6 bases). Trimming took off 0 bases at V and 7 bases at J, with 18 bases between the two ends. From germline, CDR1 is SEHNR and CDR2 FQNEAQ (reference sequence). The CDR3 loop spans 16 amino acids. CDR3 sequence reads: CASSLAPQGPYGEAFF. Here the CDR3 DNA reads TGTGCCAGCAGCTTAGCGCCCCAGGGGCCTTATGGTGAAGCTTTCTTT.

CDR3 bases: TGTGCCAGCAGCTTAGGACGGAGCTCCTACAATGAGCAGTTCTTC. This gives the protein CASSLGRSSYNEQFF. The V gene is TRBV11-2, the J gene TRBJ2-1; D remains ambiguous. The CDR3 spans 15 residues. V gave up 1 base and J gave up 0 bases, with 7 bases separating them. Per germline, CDR1 SGHAT and CDR2 FQNNGV.

The chain employs TRBV5-1 and TRBJ1-5; 9 positions agree with TRBD1. Germline assignment: CDR1 SGHRS and CDR2 YFSETQ. The CDR3 spans 14 residues. The junction had 5 bases not matched to a gene; V was cut back by 4 bases and J by 6 bases. CDR3 sequence (DNA): TGCGCCAGCAGCACGGGACAGGGAGGTCAGCCCCAGCATTTT. Translated, it gives CASSTGQGGQPQHF.

This chain joins TRBV11-2 and TRBJ2-1; 7 nucleotides align to TRBD2. The trim removed 5 bases at V and 4 bases at J, leaving 5 bases unmatched. Germline V gives CDR1 SGHAT, CDR2 FQNNGV. CDR3 length equals 14 residues. CDR3 residues: CASSLVGGYNEQFF. The CDR3 nucleotides are TGTGCCAGCAGCCTGGTCGGGGGGTACAATGAGCAGTTCTTC.

The chain combines TRBV11-3 with TRBJ1-4; maybe TRBD1 (5 bases). Trimming removed 1 base from V and 2 bases from J, with 23 bases in between. Germline lookup yields CDR1 SGHNT and CDR2 YENEEA. The CDR3 is 20 residues long. As DNA, the CDR3 is TGTGCCAGCAGCTTAGTACGCGGGACCTCAGAAATCACGACTAATGAAAAACTGTTTTTT. Amino acids: CASSLVRGTSEITTNEKLFF.

The genes are TRBV5-1 and TRBJ2-3, with D tentatively TRBD1 (5 bases). V dropped 4 bases and J dropped 2 bases, with 8 bases sitting between them. The CDR3 spans 13 residues. Germline V gene sequence: CDR1 SGHRS, CDR2 YFSETQ. Here the CDR3 reads CASSLDTTDTQYF. The CDR3 DNA sequence: TGCGCCAGCAGCCTGGACACCACAGATACGCAGTATTTT.

J is TRBJ2-1 and V is TRBV9; D possibly corresponds to TRBD2 (6 bases). The CDR3 loop spans 15 amino acids. Trimming shortened V by 3 bases and J by 0 bases, and 10 bases separated the two germline ends. Germline V gives CDR1 SGDLS, CDR2 YYNGEE. CDR3 sequence: CASSARETSYNEQFF. The CDR3, as DNA: TGTGCCAGCAGCGCCCGGGAGACCTCCTACAATGAGCAGTTCTTC.

The J gene is TRBJ1-2, the V gene TRBV12-3 or TRBV12-4, with D unclear. Trimming cost V 1 base and J 8 bases, with 8 bases left between them. This CDR3 is built from 12 residues. For the CDR3, the DNA is TGTGCCAGCAGTTTAGGGCATTTCGGCTACACCTTC. Translated, it gives CASSLGHFGYTF.

This chain joins TRBV7-2 and TRBJ2-4; TRBD1 aligns across 12 bases. Germline CDR1 and CDR2: SGHTA and FQGNSA. CDR3 size: 18 residues. Trimming removed 4 bases from V and 0 bases from J; junction bases left unmatched: 7. CDR3 bases: TGTGCCAGCAGCTCCCGGGACAGGGGGCTTGGAGCCAAAAACATTCAGTACTTC. Translated: CASSSRDRGLGAKNIQYF.

The genes are TRBV7-3 and TRBJ2-1, with 9 positions matching TRBD2. CDR1 is SGHTA and CDR2 is FQGTGA in the germline V gene. Losses at the gene ends were 2 bases for V and 2 bases for J; bases not matched to a gene: 4. The CDR3 covers 16 residues. The CDR3 nucleotides are TGTGCCAGCAGCTTAGATAGCGGGAGCGCCTACAATGAGCAGTTCTTC. Translation: CASSLDSGSAYNEQFF.

The J gene is TRBJ2-1, the V gene TRBV4-1; TRBD2 might be the D (8 bases). The CDR3 consists of 18 residues. V was clipped by 2 bases and J by 0 bases, with 17 bases between them. Germline V CDR1 and CDR2: MGHRA, YSYEKL. CDR3 coding DNA: TGCGCCAGCAGCCAATCGAAGGGGGCGGGGGGCTCCTACAATGAGCAGTTCTTC. Protein: CASSQSKGAGGSYNEQFF.

The gene calls are TRBV29-1 and TRBJ1-2, with 9 bases aligning to TRBD1. The J segment lost 6 bases and the V segment lost 2 bases, leaving 7 bases of the junction unmatched. This CDR3 spans 14 amino acids. CDR1 is SQVTM, CDR2 ANQGSEA, per germline. Here the CDR3 DNA reads TGCAGCGTTGAATTGCGGGACAGGGCTGATGGCTACACCTTC. This codes for CSVELRDRADGYTF. Complete variable domain (other parts from reference TRBV29-1 and TRBJ1-2): SAVISQKPSRDICQRGTSLTIQCQVDSQVTMMFWYRQQPGQSLTLIATANQGSEATYESGFVIDKFPISRPNLTFSTLTVSNMSPEDSSIYLCSVELRDRADGYTFGSGTRLTVV.

This CDR3 is CASSFGVAGVSETQYF. The DNA for the CDR3 is TGTGCCAGCAGCTTTGGAGTAGCGGGAGTTAGTGAGACCCAGTACTTC. V usage is TRBV11-2 and J usage is TRBJ2-5, with 9 bases fitting TRBD2. The CDR3 is 16 amino acids. The trim removed 3 bases at V and 5 bases at J, leaving 10 bases unmatched. CDR1 and CDR2 (germline): SGHAT, FQNNGV.

The rearrangement links TRBV5-1 to TRBJ2-7; 9 bases are a match to TRBD1. The CDR3 totals 16 residues. The J segment lost 5 bases and the V segment lost 2 bases, leaving 11 bases of the junction unmatched. The germline V gene has CDR1 SGHRS and CDR2 YFSETQ. DNA of the CDR3: TGCGCCAGCAGCTTACAGGGGGCGATTTCCGCCGACGAGCAGTACTTC. Translating it yields CASSLQGAISADEQYF.

This clone was seen a handful of times. The chain uses TRBV7-2 and TRBJ2-7; TRBD2 matches at 12 bases. Germline CDR1 reads SGHTA; CDR2 reads FQGNSA. The CDR3 length is 15 residues. The V segment lost 5 bases and the J segment 2 bases; nucleotides outside the gene matches: 4. CDR3 nucleotides: TGTGCCAGCAGCAGACTAGCGGGAGACCCCTACGAGCAGTACTTC. It yields the protein CASSRLAGDPYEQYF.

V is TRBV10-3 and J is TRBJ2-2; TRBD1 matches at 7 bases. The CDR3 runs 15 residues. J was trimmed by 5 bases and V by 4 bases; bases with no gene match: 7. Germline V gives CDR1 ENHRY, CDR2 SYGVKD. DNA for the CDR3: TGTGCCATCAGTGGACAGGGCGCGATGACCGGGGAGCTGTTTTTT. It specifies CAISGQGAMTGELFF.

The genes are TRBV9 and TRBJ1-3, with D maybe TRBD1 (5 bases). V lost 0 bases and J lost 3, with 10 bases in between. This CDR3 is 15 amino acids long. The germline CDR1 and CDR2 sequences are SGDLS and YYNGEE. CDR3 protein: CASSVDKGIGNTIYF. The CDR3, as DNA: TGTGCCAGCAGCGTAGATAAGGGGATTGGAAACACCATATATTTT.

The chain combines TRBV5-4 with TRBJ2-1; D gene unclear. V lost 0 bases, J lost 6 bases, and 4 bases lay in between. Germline V CDR1 and CDR2: SGHNT, YYREEE (reference sequence). The length of the CDR3 is 12 residues. CDR3 sequence: CASSLEANEQFF. As DNA, the CDR3 is TGTGCCAGCAGCTTGGAAGCCAATGAGCAGTTCTTC.

This sequence joins TRBV4-2 and TRBJ2-3, with 8 bases fitting TRBD2. Germline V gene sequence: CDR1 LGHNA, CDR2 YNFKEQ. Trimming cost V 4 bases and J 0 bases; bases outside gene matches: 9. The CDR3 has 17 residues. Here the CDR3 reads CASSPSGGPKSTDTQYF. CDR3 nucleotide sequence: TGTGCCAGCAGCCCCTCGGGAGGGCCTAAGAGCACAGATACGCAGTATTTT.

This clone showed up many times. The V gene is TRBV15, the J gene TRBJ2-5, with 8 bases fitting TRBD1. J lost 5 bases, V lost 5 bases, and 13 bases had no gene match. CDR1 LNHNV and CDR2 YYDKDF come from the germline V gene (reference sequence). The CDR3 runs 16 residues. CDR3 region: CATSGGQGLGSETQYF. As DNA, the CDR3 is TGTGCCACCAGCGGAGGACAGGGATTGGGGTCGGAGACCCAGTACTTC.

The count of this clone is one. This chain connects TRBV24-1 to TRBJ2-7; 9 bases are shared with TRBD1. Germline CDR1 and CDR2: KGHDR and SFDVKD. The CDR3 extends over 16 amino acids. Germline trimming cut 4 bases from V and 4 bases from J; bases unmatched to any gene: 10. The CDR3 here is CATSESGTGSLYEQYF. CDR3 DNA: TGTGCCACCAGTGAGTCCGGGACAGGGTCATTATACGAGCAGTACTTC.